Listed below are T cell receptor beta chains from one sample, sequenced in a study of breast tumors, draining lymph nodes, adjacent tissues. Each CDR3 protein gets one entry after TCRdb re-called the multiplex PCR reads with MiXCR. The repertoire holds about 130,000 distinct CDR3 sequences, with about 20% as singletons. Sample: axillary lymph node tissue. The receptors derive from a female donor with breast cancer. Some clones in this sample may be carry-over from other donors' samples. CDR3s include the opening cysteine and the closing phenylalanine or tryptophan. Fields, in order: clone size, V gene, D gene, J gene, CDR3 DNA, CDR3 protein. The D gene is left open where the match is weak. Size tells how often a clone was seen (once, few, many) or the class of an expanded clone, and some rows leave it out.

NA	TRBV20-1	NA	TRBJ1-2	TGCGGTGCTCGAACAGCGTCGGTCAGCTACACCTTC	CGARTASVSYTF
many	TRBV7-8	NA	TRBJ2-5	TGTGCCAGCAGCTTAGAACTAGCCGAGACCCAGTACTTC	CASSLELAETQYF
many	TRBV12-3/TRBV12-4	NA	TRBJ2-7	TGTGCCAGCAGTTTCGGGTCACAGGGAAAACGAGAGCAGTACTTC	CASSFGSQGKREQYF
NA	TRBV7-2	TRBD2	TRBJ2-3	TGTGCCAGCAGCTTTCCCGGGACTAGCGGCACAGATACGCAGTATTTT	CASSFPGTSGTDTQYF
many	TRBV7-9	NA	TRBJ2-7	TGTGCCAGCAGCCCAAGGGGTAGGGCCCACGCGAACGAGCAGTACTTC	CASSPRGRAHANEQYF
many	TRBV11-3	NA	TRBJ2-1	TGTGCCAGCAGTTGGTTTGCTGAGCAGTTCTTC	CASSWFAEQFF
many	TRBV12-3/TRBV12-4	NA	TRBJ2-7	TGTGCCAGCAGTTTGGGTTCGGGGAAATACGAGCAGTACTTC	CASSLGSGKYEQYF
many	TRBV2	NA	TRBJ2-1	TGTGCCAGCAGTGAGGGACTGTACAATGAGCAGTTCTTC	CASSEGLYNEQFF
NA	TRBV20-1	NA	TRBJ1-4	TGCAGTGCTAGGTTGGGCGCCGCAACTAATGAAAAACTGTTTTTT	CSARLGAATNEKLFF
many	TRBV6-1	NA	TRBJ1-2	TGTGCCAGCAGTGGAAACAGGGTGGGCTATGGCTACACCTTC	CASSGNRVGYGYTF
many	TRBV7-6	NA	TRBJ2-5	TGTGCCAGCAGCTTCCCCAGGGGTTGGCGGGAGACCCAGTACTTC	CASSFPRGWRETQYF
many	TRBV20-1	TRBD2	TRBJ2-1	TGCAGTGCTCACGGGGGGACTAGCGGGATGGGAAATGAGCAGTTCTTC	CSAHGGTSGMGNEQFF
many	TRBV4-2	TRBD2	TRBJ2-5	TGTGCCAGCAGCCACACGCTAGCGGGAGGGGAGACCCAGTACTTC	CASSHTLAGGETQYF
few	TRBV28	TRBD2	TRBJ2-3	TGTGCCAGCAGTTTATTGGACGGGAGGGATACGCAGTATTTT	CASSLLDGRDTQYF
many	TRBV6-6	TRBD1	TRBJ2-6	TGTGCCAGCAGTTTTCTATCCAGGGGGCCTGGGGCCAACGTCCTGACTTTC	CASSFLSRGPGANVLTF
many	TRBV4-1	NA	TRBJ2-7	TGCGCCAGCAGCCAAGGACAGGCGTACGAGCAGTACTTC	CASSQGQAYEQYF
many	TRBV5-1	TRBD1	TRBJ2-1	TGCGCCAGCAGCTTGGACAGGGGGCGAGTTTACAATGAGCAGTTCTTC	CASSLDRGRVYNEQFF
NA	TRBV10-1	NA	TRBJ1-1	TGCGCCAGCAGTGAGGGGAGCCTAGGGAACACTGAAGCTTTCTTT	CASSEGSLGNTEAFF
many	TRBV5-1	TRBD1	TRBJ2-7	TGCGCCAGCAGCTGGTTGCCGGGACAGGGCTACGAGCAGTACTTC	CASSWLPGQGYEQYF
NA	TRBV6-5	TRBD2	TRBJ2-3	TGTGCCAGCAGTCGGCTAGCGGGAGCAGATACGCAGTATTTT	CASSRLAGADTQYF
many	TRBV12-3/TRBV12-4	NA	TRBJ1-5	TGTGCCAGCGCAGGGCCCCGTAGCAATCAGCCCCAGCATTTT	CASAGPRSNQPQHF
many	TRBV5-1	NA	TRBJ2-1	TGCGCCAGCAGCCCCGACGGGATCACTCCCTCCTACAATGAGCAGTTCTTC	CASSPDGITPSYNEQFF
NA	TRBV4-1	TRBD2	TRBJ2-6	TGCGCCAGCAGCCAAGATCTGACGGGAGGGACCAACGTCCTGACTTTC	CASSQDLTGGTNVLTF
NA	TRBV6-6	TRBD1	TRBJ1-5	TGTGCCAGCAGTTTCGCGGGACAGGGGCAAGGGCAGCCCCAGCATTTT	CASSFAGQGQGQPQHF
many	TRBV15	NA	TRBJ1-6	TGTGCCACCAGCAGGTTACAGACTAATTCACCCCTCCACTTT	CATSRLQTNSPLHF
many	TRBV27	TRBD2	TRBJ2-7	TGTGCCAGCAGTTTAGAGGGCGGGAGGGCCGGCGAGCAGTACTTC	CASSLEGGRAGEQYF
many	TRBV11-2	NA	TRBJ2-7	TGTGCCAGCAGCTTATTAGGGGCCAGTTTTGAGCAGTACTTC	CASSLLGASFEQYF
many	TRBV15	NA	TRBJ2-2	TGTGCCACCAGCAGAGATTTGACAGGACTTATCACCGGGGAGCTGTTTTTT	CATSRDLTGLITGELFF
many	TRBV7-9	TRBD2	TRBJ2-1	TGTGCCAGCAGTCCGAGTGAGGGACTAGCGGGAGACAATGAGCAGTTCTTC	CASSPSEGLAGDNEQFF